The 26 T cell receptor beta chains given below trace back to one sample, sequenced in a study of CD8 T cells in ankylosing spondylitis. No cognate antigen is known for these TCRs. TCRdb processed the 5' RACE reads anew with MiXCR; each CDR3 protein has one entry. The data contain around 130,000 distinct CDR3 sequences, 15% to 20% of them seen just once; the ten biggest clones take up 33%. Findings of the study overall: One TCR beta motif, made up of roughly 8 highly homologous variants, appeared characteristic of ankylosing spondylitis blood.

The sample was blood, either unsorted or a sorted T cell fraction (not recorded which). These receptor sequences come from a male donor with ankylosing spondylitis.

This clonotype was detected only a few times. The chain is built from TRBV5-1 and TRBJ2-1, with D perhaps TRBD1 (7 bases). The CDR3 has 12 residues. V dropped 3 bases and J dropped 12 bases, with 13 bases sitting between them. CDR1 is SGHRS, CDR2 YFSETQ, per germline. CDR3 region: CASSWGDSRQFF. The CDR3 nucleotides are TGCGCCAGCAGCTGGGGGGACAGCAGGCAGTTCTTC.

This clonotype was observed many times. V is TRBV7-8 and J is TRBJ1-1, with D uncertain. Germline CDR1 SGHVS, CDR2 FQNEAQ. Trimming pared 1 base from V and 8 bases from J, leaving 11 bases between. This CDR3 is built from 13 residues. The CDR3 DNA reads TGTGCCAGCAGCTTAGTTATTGGCAGAGAAGCTTTCTTT. It codes for CASSLVIGREAFF. The variable domain in full, completed from reference TRBV7-8 and TRBJ1-1, reads GAGVSQSPRYKVAKRGQDVALRCDPISGHVSLFWYQQALGQGPEFLTYFQNEAQLDKSGLPSDRFFAERPEGSVSTLKIQRTQQEDSAVYLCASSLVIGREAFFGQGTRLTVV.

This chain uses TRBV11-2 with TRBJ2-7; TRBD2 might be the D (5 bases). This CDR3 comprises 13 residues. The V end was cut by 7 bases, the J end by 4 bases, with 14 bases between. Per the germline V gene, CDR1 is SGHAT and CDR2 is FQNNGV. The CDR3 reads CASNPNSGYEQYF. As DNA, the CDR3 is TGTGCCAGCAACCCAAACTCGGGGTACGAGCAGTACTTC. Looking up the rest from reference TRBV11-2 and TRBJ2-7 gives the full variable domain: EAGVAQSPRYKIIEKRQSVAFWCNPISGHATLYWYQQILGQGPKLLIQFQNNGVVDDSQLPKDRFSAERLKGVDSTLKIQPAKLEDSAVYLCASNPNSGYEQYFGPGTRLTVT.

This clonotype was counted a few times. The chain combines TRBV29-1 with TRBJ2-7, with D hard to call. Trimming pared 2 bases from V and 1 base from J, leaving 3 bases between. Germline V gene data show CDR1 as SQVTM and CDR2 as ANQGSEA. The CDR3 runs 11 residues. CDR3 DNA sequence: TGCAGCGTTGAACAGTCCTACGAGCAGTACTTC. Its translation: CSVEQSYEQYF.

In its sample, this clonotype was seen a few times. The chain joins TRBV4-1 to TRBJ1-1; unclear D gene. The V end was cut by 3 bases, the J end by 0 bases, with 17 bases between. The CDR3 totals 17 residues. Germline lookup yields CDR1 MGHRA and CDR2 YSYEKL. The CDR3 loop is CASSHRALTNMNTEAFF. In DNA, the CDR3 is TGCGCCAGCAGCCACCGGGCCCTAACCAATATGAACACTGAAGCTTTCTTT.

This clonotype was counted only a few times. V is TRBV9 and J is TRBJ2-3, with 8 bases aligning to TRBD1. The CDR3 totals 16 residues. The junction had 7 bases not matched to a gene; V was cut back by 3 bases and J by 1 base. The V gene's germline CDR1 is SGDLS and CDR2 YYNGEE. CDR3 amino acids: CASSANRGLGTDTQYF. The CDR3 DNA reads as TGTGCCAGCAGCGCAAACAGGGGGTTGGGCACAGATACGCAGTATTTT.

This clonotype was observed a few times. This chain uses TRBV28 with TRBJ2-2, with unresolved D. The CDR3 loop spans 12 amino acids. CDR1 and CDR2 from the germline V gene are MDHEN and SYDVKM. The V end lost 7 bases, the J end lost 6 bases, and 9 bases lay between the germline ends. CDR3 residues: CASTTGPGELFF. The CDR3 coding sequence is TGTGCCAGCACCACTGGGCCCGGGGAGCTGTTTTTT.

V gene TRBV5-1 combines with J gene TRBJ2-1; tentatively, D is TRBD2 (6 bases). The CDR3 length is 16 residues. Germline assignment: CDR1 SGHRS and CDR2 YFSETQ. V lost 0 bases and J lost 0, with 10 bases in between. This CDR3 is CASSLEMGGSYNEQFF. The CDR3 DNA follows: TGCGCCAGCAGCTTGGAAATGGGGGGCTCCTACAATGAGCAGTTCTTC. Drawing the rest from reference TRBV5-1 and TRBJ2-1, the complete variable domain is KAGVTQTPRYLIKTRGQQVTLSCSPISGHRSVSWYQQTPGQGLQFLFEYFSETQRNKGNFPGRFSGRQFSNSRSEMNVSTLELGDSALYLCASSLEMGGSYNEQFFGPGTRLTVL.

This clonotype was detected only a few times. The chain has TRBV9 and TRBJ2-7, with TRBD2 matching 9 bases. In germline, CDR1 is SGDLS, CDR2 YYNGEE. V lost 2 bases and J lost 1; bases outside the gene matches: 4. The CDR3 is 15 residues long. Here the CDR3 reads CASSVSGSASYEQYF. In DNA form, the CDR3 reads TGTGCCAGCAGCGTTAGCGGGAGTGCGTCCTACGAGCAGTACTTC.

This clonotype was detected many times. This chain links TRBV5-1 with TRBJ2-7; D may be TRBD1 (5 bases). This CDR3 has 15 residues. The germline V gene encodes CDR1 SGHRS and CDR2 YFSETQ. The V end was cut by 1 base, the J end by 3 bases, with 14 bases between. DNA for the CDR3: TGCGCCAGCAGCTTGACGTCAGGGCACAACTACGAGCAGTACTTC. Translating it yields CASSLTSGHNYEQYF.

This clonotype was seen only a few times. CDR3 residues: CASSLVPGQGSYEQYF. CDR3 coding DNA: TGCGCCAGCAGCTTGGTACCGGGACAGGGATCCTACGAGCAGTACTTC. The chain is built from TRBV5-1 and TRBJ2-7, with TRBD1 matching 9 bases. Trimming at V came to 0 bases and at J to 1 base, leaving 5 bases not matched to a gene. Germline lookup yields CDR1 SGHRS and CDR2 YFSETQ. The CDR3 runs to 16 residues.

This clonotype was seen only a few times. The V gene is TRBV5-1, the J gene TRBJ2-2; 9 bases line up with TRBD1. J was trimmed by 3 bases and V by 4 bases; bases with no gene match: 7. Germline CDR1 and CDR2: SGHRS and YFSETQ. The CDR3 is made up of 16 amino acids. The CDR3 loop reads CASSLIGTGYTGELFF. The CDR3 DNA reads TGCGCCAGCAGCCTAATCGGGACAGGGTACACCGGGGAGCTGTTTTTT.

The table lists this clonotype with a few counts. This chain uses TRBV7-9 with TRBJ1-1; maybe TRBD1 (6 bases). The CDR3 covers 15 residues. Trimming took off 5 bases at V and 3 bases at J, with 16 bases between the two ends. Germline V gene sequence: CDR1 SEHNR, CDR2 FQNEAQ (reference sequence). The CDR3 region has the DNA TGTGCCAGCAGCGTCCTACAGGGTTTGGACACTGAAGCTTTCTTT. The encoded protein is CASSVLQGLDTEAFF. Looking up the rest from reference TRBV7-9 and TRBJ1-1 gives the full variable domain: DTGVSQNPRHKITKRGQNVTFRCDPISEHNRLYWYRQTLGQGPEFLTYFQNEAQLEKSRLLSDRFSAERPKGSFSTLEIQRTEQGDSAMYLCASSVLQGLDTEAFFGQGTRLTVV.

V gene TRBV7-9 combines with J gene TRBJ2-7; D not certain. The CDR3 contains 11 residues. V lost 5 bases and J lost 5, with 7 bases in between. CDR1 is SEHNR and CDR2 is FQNEAQ in the germline V gene (reference sequence). CDR3 nucleotide sequence: TGTGCCAGCAGCCGTAACCACGAGCAGTACTTC. It specifies CASSRNHEQYF.

This clonotype turned up a few times. V and J are TRBV9 and TRBJ2-6; D call uncertain. In germline, CDR1 is SGDLS, CDR2 YYNGEE. The V end was cut by 2 bases, the J end by 0 bases, with 18 bases between. CDR3 length equals 19 residues. The CDR3 region is CASSVFGRGTNSGANVLTF. CDR3 in DNA: TGTGCCAGCAGCGTTTTTGGCAGAGGCACCAACTCTGGGGCCAACGTCCTGACTTTC.

The chain joins TRBV4-3 to TRBJ2-7, with D perhaps matching TRBD2 (5 bases). Germline loops: CDR1 LGHNA, CDR2 YSLEER. CDR3 length: 15 amino acids. The V end lost 1 base, the J end lost 4 bases, and 14 bases lay between the germline ends. CDR3 loop: CASSQGAVRGYEQYF. The CDR3 DNA reads TGCGCCAGCAGCCAAGGGGCAGTGCGAGGGTACGAGCAGTACTTC.

This clonotype was seen more than once but under ten times. V and J are TRBV5-6 and TRBJ2-7, with a weak D call TRBD1 (5 bases). Trimming took off 1 base at V and 2 bases at J, with 13 bases between the two ends. There are 15 residues in the CDR3. Germline V lookup: CDR1 SGHDT, CDR2 YYEEEE. CDR3 protein: CASSLKGSLTYEQYF. CDR3 in DNA: TGTGCCAGCAGCTTGAAGGGGTCCCTTACCTACGAGCAGTACTTC.

The J gene is TRBJ1-6, the V gene TRBV14; D might be TRBD1 (5 bases). V lost 3 bases, J lost 10 bases, and 16 bases lay in between. The CDR3 spans 15 residues. Looked up from germline, CDR1 is SGHDN and CDR2 is FVKESK. Here the CDR3 reads CASSQQSGLSSPLHF. In DNA form, the CDR3 reads TGTGCCAGCAGCCAGCAATCAGGGTTATCATCACCCCTCCACTTT.

This clonotype has more than one count but fewer than ten. The J gene is TRBJ2-3, the V gene TRBV9; no firm D call. The CDR3 totals 14 residues. Germline loops: CDR1 SGDLS, CDR2 YYNGEE. V was pared by 2 bases and J by 0 bases, with 7 bases between. CDR3 loop: CASSVFGSTDTQYF. Written as DNA, the CDR3 is TGTGCCAGCAGCGTCTTTGGGAGCACAGATACGCAGTATTTT.

This clonotype was counted only a few times. The V gene is TRBV28, the J gene TRBJ2-7; 7 bases are shared with TRBD1. V was clipped by 3 bases and J by 4 bases; unmatched bases: 6. Germline CDR1 reads MDHEN; CDR2 reads SYDVKM. The CDR3 contains 14 residues. The CDR3 coding sequence is TGTGCCAGCAGTTTCGACAGGGTTGGTTACGAGCAGTACTTC. Its translation is CASSFDRVGYEQYF.

The rearrangement links TRBV7-2 to TRBJ2-1, with 14 bases that match TRBD2. The germline CDR1 and CDR2 sequences are SGHTA and FQGNSA. This CDR3 is 16 amino acids long. V trimming: 4 bases; J trimming: 6 bases; junction bases outside the gene matches: 5. CDR3 bases: TGTGCCAGCAGCTCTAGGGGGACTAGCGGGAGCAATGAGCAGTTCTTC. Translating it yields CASSSRGTSGSNEQFF.

This sequence joins TRBV7-2 and TRBJ2-7; D gene ambiguous. The CDR3 extends over 14 amino acids. The V end lost 4 bases, the J end lost 0 bases, and 10 bases lay between the germline ends. Germline CDR1 is SGHTA and CDR2 is FQGNSA. DNA for the CDR3: TGTGCCAGCAGCTCATACTCCAGCTCCTACGAGCAGTACTTC. Translation: CASSSYSSSYEQYF.

This clonotype was counted only a few times. The chain couples TRBV7-9 to TRBJ2-1; D is tentatively TRBD1 or TRBD2 (5 bases each). The V gene lost 5 bases and the J gene lost 8 bases, with 25 bases spanning the gap. Germline CDR1 is SEHNR and CDR2 is FQNEAQ (reference sequence). The CDR3 spans 17 residues. CDR3 sequence reads: CASSPRGTREGWDEQFF. For the CDR3, the DNA is TGTGCCAGCAGCCCAAGAGGGACCCGTGAAGGGTGGGATGAGCAGTTCTTC.

The chain links TRBV27 to TRBJ2-7; D unclear. Germline values: CDR1 MNHEY, CDR2 SMNVEV (reference sequence). V dropped 2 bases and J dropped 2 bases, with 7 bases sitting between them. The CDR3 spans 13 residues. CDR3 sequence: CASSLGVTYEQYF. The CDR3 coding sequence is TGTGCCAGCAGTTTAGGGGTAACCTACGAGCAGTACTTC.

The chain has TRBV7-2 and TRBJ2-3, with 9 bases identical to TRBD2. The CDR3 has 15 amino acids. With V trimmed by 5 bases and J by 3 bases, 6 bases remained unmatched. Germline values: CDR1 SGHTA, CDR2 FQGNSA. In DNA, the CDR3 is TGTGCCAGCAGCATTGTAGCGGGAGCGACAGATACGCAGTATTTT. It translates to CASSIVAGATDTQYF.

V and J are TRBV6-1 and TRBJ2-3, with D uncertain. The CDR3 length is 15 residues. CDR1 is MNHNS and CDR2 is SASEGT in the germline V gene. The V gene lost 3 bases and the J gene lost 0 bases, with 10 bases spanning the gap. The CDR3 sequence: CASSDYSRSTDTQYF. CDR3 in DNA: TGTGCCAGCAGTGACTATTCCCGGAGCACAGATACGCAGTATTTT.